This TCR beta chain was recorded in a study of blood T cell repertoires in COVID-19. Study-wide background: Specimens from acute and convalescent COVID-19 originated in the United States, Italy and Spain. Nucleic acid was either cDNA or gDNA, and it came from T cells, B-cell-depleted T cells, or PBMCs.

CDR1 SNHLY and CDR2 FYNNEI come from the germline V gene. The CDR3 runs to 17 residues. With 6 bases removed from V and 1 base from J, the gap between germline ends came to 20 bases. Authors' data handling: For nucleated cells, counts were estimated from reference gene primer amplification. Produced via immunoSEQ multiplex PCR; TCRdb's table is partial and in-frame only. V and J calls and clone size come straight from that table; D and trimming were deduced from the DNA. In the table there are about 380,000 clones, roughly 89% of which are singletons. The origin of this receptor is a man aged 18 to 30 with active or convalescent COVID-19. Sequencing was carried out using peripheral blood. V is TRBV2 and J is TRBJ2-3; D is possibly TRBD2 (5 bases). The CDR3 loop is CASRRVSGGAGTDTQYF. CDR3 in DNA: TGTGCCAGCAGGAGGGTCTCTGGAGGAGCTGGCACAGATACGCAGTATTTT.